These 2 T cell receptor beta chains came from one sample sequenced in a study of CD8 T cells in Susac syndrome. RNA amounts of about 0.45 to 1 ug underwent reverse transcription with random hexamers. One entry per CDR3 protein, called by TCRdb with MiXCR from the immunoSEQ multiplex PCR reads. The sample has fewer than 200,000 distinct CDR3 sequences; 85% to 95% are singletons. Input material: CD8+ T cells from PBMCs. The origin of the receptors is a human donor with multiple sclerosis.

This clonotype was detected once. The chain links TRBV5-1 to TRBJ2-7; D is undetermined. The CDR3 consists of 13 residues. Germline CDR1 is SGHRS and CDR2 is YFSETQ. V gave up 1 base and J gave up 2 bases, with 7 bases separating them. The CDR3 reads CASSLRPAYEQYF. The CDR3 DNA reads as TGCGCCAGCAGCTTGAGGCCCGCCTACGAGCAGTACTTC.

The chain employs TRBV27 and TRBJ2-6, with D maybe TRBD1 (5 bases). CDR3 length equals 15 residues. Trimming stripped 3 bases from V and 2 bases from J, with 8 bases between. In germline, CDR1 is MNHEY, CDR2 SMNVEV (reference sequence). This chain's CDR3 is CASSLGHTGANVLTF. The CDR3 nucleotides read TGTGCCAGCAGTTTGGGGCACACTGGGGCCAACGTCCTGACTTTC.